This paragraph reports one T cell receptor beta chain. This clone was picked up one time. It has no known antigen specificity. It has no much larger one-base neighbor in the sample; base qualities were not kept. TCRbeta CDR3 regions were amplified from genomic DNA by means of the immunoSEQ Assay, a bias-controlled multiplex PCR. As for the original processing: Nucleated cell counts per sample were estimated from amplification of reference gene primers within the assay. To quantify the absolute abundance of each unique TCRbeta CDR3 rearrangement, sequence reads were collapsed and filtered. Productive Simpson clonality was computed per sample as the square root of Simpson's diversity index over productive rearrangements. The table was pulled from immuneACCESS by TCRdb, which kept in-frame rearrangements only. Such tables lose some clones; where checked, under half of the loss comes from unresolved V genes, and the rest has no known cause. V and J calls and clone size are as listed in that table; D and trimming were resolved from the DNA. The table for this sample lists 65,000 to 90,000 clones; around 90% of them were counted only once. Of the sample, less than 9% falls within the top ten clones.

At the junction V is shortened by 5 bases and J by 4 bases; bases outside the gene matches: 6. CDR1 and CDR2, per the germline V gene, are SQVTM and ANQGSEA. Taken from cysteine to phenylalanine, the CDR3 has 13 residues. Only CDR3 DNA is held: 39 bases, read in frame from base 1. This entry is derived from a study of blood T cell repertoires in COVID-19 (dated by TCRdb to about 2020). With regard to the full study: The collaborator samples originated in the United States, Italy and Spain and spanned the acute and convalescent phases of COVID-19. The material from the prospective study consisted of cDNA or gDNA derived from T cells, B-cell-depleted T cells, or PBMCs. Subjects who had been exposed to COVID-19, were actively infected with it, or had recovered from it provided the deeply sampled blood TCRbeta repertoires that made up the dataset. The repertoires were made available in a free public database intended to serve as a resource for research on the immune response to SARS-CoV-2. The samples were drawn from the first 160 participants of the ongoing ImmuneRACE study and from over 950 subjects provided by 6 global collaborators. Sample metadata almost always included a de-identified subject ID, COVID-19 status, age in years and sex. Where HLA class I and class II types were available, the types were taken from metadata supplied by the sample provider, not from assay-based typing. General study outcomes and caveats: How much clinical and demographic metadata was included differed by source and by participant, and the metadata was provided uncurated.

Whole blood was collected in K2EDTA tubes by collaborating institutions according to the institutions' own protocols. Collaborator samples were shipped for TCRbeta analysis as frozen whole blood, isolated PBMCs, or DNA extracted from either sample type. This clonotype was obtained from a human donor in a cohort sampled during active COVID-19. The V and J genes are TRBV29-1 and TRBJ1-1, and TRBD1 matches 8 of the central bases. Sequencing was performed on peripheral blood. The DNA sequence is TGCAGCGTTTGGACAGGGTTGGGCACTGAAGCTTTCTTT. It encodes CSVWTGLGTEAFF.